Listed here are 2 T cell receptor beta chains from one sample, sequenced in a study of monozygotic twins with cystic fibrosis. Data came from immunoSEQ multiplex PCR; TCRdb stores just in-frame clones and leaves some out. The sample holds 15,000 to 20,000 clones, approximately 97% seen once. The sequencing input was blood. Source of these receptors: a woman in her thirties with cystic fibrosis.

The chain joins TRBV5-1 to TRBJ2-6, with a possible D match to TRBD1 (6 bases). Trimming took off 4 bases at V and 0 bases at J, with 11 bases between the two ends. The CDR3 is 16 amino acids. The germline CDR1 and CDR2 sequences are SGHRS and YFSETQ. Here the CDR3 DNA reads TGCGCCAGCAGCGAGGGGGTCTCCTCTGGGGCCAACGTCCTGACTTTC. This sequence encodes CASSEGVSSGANVLTF. The whole variable domain, remainder taken from reference TRBV5-1 and TRBJ2-6, is KAGVTQTPRYLIKTRGQQVTLSCSPISGHRSVSWYQQTPGQGLQFLFEYFSETQRNKGNFPGRFSGRQFSNSRSEMNVSTLELGDSALYLCASSEGVSSGANVLTFGAGSRLTVL.

This clone was counted a single time. The rearrangement joins TRBV7-2 to TRBJ2-2; 9 positions match TRBD2. The V segment lost 5 bases and the J segment 5 bases; nucleotides outside the gene matches: 9. This CDR3 is built from 16 residues. Germline lookup yields CDR1 SGHTA and CDR2 FQGNSA. In DNA, the CDR3 is TGTGCCAGCAGCCCCCAACTAGCGGGTTGGACCGGGGAGCTGTTTTTT. Amino acid sequence: CASSPQLAGWTGELFF.